This T cell receptor beta chain was sequenced in a study of T cell repertoires in cytomegalovirus infection. Across the whole study: HLA-C-restricted CMV epitopes, recently identified, and well-studied HLA-B-restricted ones were used by the study. CMV infection and matching HLA type were both indicated by public TCR beta signatures.

One entry per CDR3 protein results from TCRdb running MiXCR on the reads. In the table there are about 890,000 distinct CDR3 sequences, around 32% of which are singletons. CDR3 length: 17 residues. Germline assignment: CDR1 LGHNA and CDR2 YSLEER. V trimming: 0 bases; J trimming: 4 bases; junction bases outside the gene matches: 7. With regard to this clonotype: Its antigen is unidentified.

The chain is built from TRBV4-3 and TRBJ2-1, with 9 bases fitting TRBD2. The material was cultured CD8+ T cells from PBMCs, obtained from culture after CMV antigen stimulation. The source is a human donor in good health (CMV status not recorded). Some clones in this sample may be carry-over from other donors' samples. CDR3 coding DNA: TGCGCCAGCAGCCAAGATTTGCCTAGCGGGGAGTACAATGAGCAGTTCTTC. It translates to CASSQDLPSGEYNEQFF.